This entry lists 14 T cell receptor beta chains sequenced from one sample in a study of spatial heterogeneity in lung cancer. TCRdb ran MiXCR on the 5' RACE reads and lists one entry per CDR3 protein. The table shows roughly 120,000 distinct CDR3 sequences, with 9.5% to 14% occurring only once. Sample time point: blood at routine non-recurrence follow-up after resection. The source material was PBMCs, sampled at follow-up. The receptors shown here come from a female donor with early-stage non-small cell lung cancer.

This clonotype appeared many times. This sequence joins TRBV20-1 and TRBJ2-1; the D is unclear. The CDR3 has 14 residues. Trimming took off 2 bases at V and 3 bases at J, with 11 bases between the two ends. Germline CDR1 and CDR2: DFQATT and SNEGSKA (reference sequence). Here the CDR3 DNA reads TGCAGTGCTAGACGCTCACCCCTCTACAATGAGCAGTTCTTC. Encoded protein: CSARRSPLYNEQFF.

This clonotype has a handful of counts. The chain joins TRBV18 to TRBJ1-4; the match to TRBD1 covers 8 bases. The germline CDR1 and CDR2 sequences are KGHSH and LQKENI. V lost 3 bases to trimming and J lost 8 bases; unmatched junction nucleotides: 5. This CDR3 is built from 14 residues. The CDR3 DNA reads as TGTGCCAGCTCACCCGGGACAGGTGGAGAAAAACTGTTTTTT. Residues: CASSPGTGGEKLFF.

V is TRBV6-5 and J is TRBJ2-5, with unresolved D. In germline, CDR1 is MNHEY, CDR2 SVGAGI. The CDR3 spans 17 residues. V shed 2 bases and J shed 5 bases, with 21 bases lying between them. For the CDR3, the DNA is TGTGCCAGCAGTTACGGGTCAGTTGGATCCGAGCCGGAGACCCAGTACTTC. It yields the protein CASSYGSVGSEPETQYF.

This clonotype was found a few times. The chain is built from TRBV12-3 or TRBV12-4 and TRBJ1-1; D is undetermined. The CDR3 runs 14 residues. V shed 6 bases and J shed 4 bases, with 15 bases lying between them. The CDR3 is CASRRTPWGTEAFF. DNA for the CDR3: TGTGCCAGCAGGCGGACGCCATGGGGCACTGAAGCTTTCTTT.

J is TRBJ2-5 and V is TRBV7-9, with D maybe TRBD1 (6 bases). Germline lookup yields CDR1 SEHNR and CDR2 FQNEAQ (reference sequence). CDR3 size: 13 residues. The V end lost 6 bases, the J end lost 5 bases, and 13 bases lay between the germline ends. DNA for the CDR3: TGTGCCAGCAGTAAACAGGGCCGGGAGACCCAGTACTTC. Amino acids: CASSKQGRETQYF.

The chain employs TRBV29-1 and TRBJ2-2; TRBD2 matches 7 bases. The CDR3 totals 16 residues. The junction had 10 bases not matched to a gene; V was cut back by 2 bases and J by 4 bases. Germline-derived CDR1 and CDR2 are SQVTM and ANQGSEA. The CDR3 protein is CSVEREEGQRTGELFF. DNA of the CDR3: TGCAGCGTTGAACGGGAGGAGGGGCAGCGCACCGGGGAGCTGTTTTTT.

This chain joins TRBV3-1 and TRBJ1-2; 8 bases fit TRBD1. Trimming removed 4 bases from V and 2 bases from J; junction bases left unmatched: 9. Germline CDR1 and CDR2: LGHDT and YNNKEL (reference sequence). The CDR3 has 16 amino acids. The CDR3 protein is CASSPQWTGRNYGYTF. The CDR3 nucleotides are TGTGCCAGCAGCCCTCAATGGACAGGGAGGAACTATGGCTACACCTTC.

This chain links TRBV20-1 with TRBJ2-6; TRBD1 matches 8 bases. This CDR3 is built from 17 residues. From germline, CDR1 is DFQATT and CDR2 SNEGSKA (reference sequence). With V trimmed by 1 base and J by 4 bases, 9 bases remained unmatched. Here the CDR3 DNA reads TGCAGTGCTAGAGCGTCAAGCAGGGGGCACGGGGCCAACGTCCTGACTTTC. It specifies CSARASSRGHGANVLTF.

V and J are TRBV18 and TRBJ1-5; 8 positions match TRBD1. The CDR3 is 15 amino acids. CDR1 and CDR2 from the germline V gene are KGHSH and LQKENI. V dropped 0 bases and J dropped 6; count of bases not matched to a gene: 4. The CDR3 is CASSPPDRGAQPQHF. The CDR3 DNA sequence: TGTGCCAGCTCACCACCCGACAGGGGAGCTCAGCCCCAGCATTTT.

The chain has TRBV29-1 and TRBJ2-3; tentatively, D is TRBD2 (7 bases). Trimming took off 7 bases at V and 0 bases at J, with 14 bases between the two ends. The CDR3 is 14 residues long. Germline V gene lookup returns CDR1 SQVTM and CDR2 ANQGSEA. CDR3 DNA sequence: TGCAGCGGAACAGGGAGGGACAGCACAGATACGCAGTATTTT. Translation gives CSGTGRDSTDTQYF.

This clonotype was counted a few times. The CDR3 bases are TGTGCCAGCAGTTTATTGACGGGGGCTCCCTACAATGAGCAGTTCTTC. Its translation: CASSLLTGAPYNEQFF. This chain connects TRBV28 to TRBJ2-1; D might be TRBD1 or TRBD2, each matching 6 bases. The CDR3 runs to 16 residues. The germline V and J ends were trimmed by 1 base and 2 bases, with 12 bases remaining between them. The germline V gene has CDR1 MDHEN and CDR2 SYDVKM.

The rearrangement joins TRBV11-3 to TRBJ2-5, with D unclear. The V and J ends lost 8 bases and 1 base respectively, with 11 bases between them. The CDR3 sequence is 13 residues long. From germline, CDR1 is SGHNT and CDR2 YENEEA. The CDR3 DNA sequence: TGTGCCAGCGGTAGGCAGAGCCAAGAGACCCAGTACTTC. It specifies CASGRQSQETQYF.

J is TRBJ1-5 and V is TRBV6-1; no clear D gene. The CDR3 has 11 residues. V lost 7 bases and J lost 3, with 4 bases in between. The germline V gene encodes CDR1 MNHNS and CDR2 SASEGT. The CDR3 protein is CASMSNQPQHF. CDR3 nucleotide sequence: TGTGCCAGCATGTCCAATCAGCCCCAGCATTTT.

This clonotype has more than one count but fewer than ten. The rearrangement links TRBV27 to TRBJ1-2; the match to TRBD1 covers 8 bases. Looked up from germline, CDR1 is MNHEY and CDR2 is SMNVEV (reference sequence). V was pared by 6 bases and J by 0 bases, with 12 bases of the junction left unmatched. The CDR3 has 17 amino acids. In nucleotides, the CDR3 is TGTGCCAGCAGCCGCCCAGACAGGGGATTAGCTAACTATGGCTACACCTTC. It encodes CASSRPDRGLANYGYTF.